This entry concerns a single T cell receptor (beta chain). The sample comes from a study of blood T cell repertoires in COVID-19. Turning to the study itself: From the United States, Italy and Spain came samples of acute and convalescent COVID-19.

In the authors' methods: The assay estimated nucleated cells by amplifying reference gene primers. This table comes from immunoSEQ multiplex PCR, and its TCRdb copy is limited to in-frame clones, with some not included. V and J calls and clone size follow that table, whereas D and trimming were derived from the DNA. Seen here are roughly 180,000 clones, 65% to 85% observed once, and the top ten hold 3.6%. Cohorts were assigned according to the clinical history that participants reported. The CDR3 is 15 residues long. Germline V gene data show CDR1 as SEHNR and CDR2 as FQNEAQ (reference sequence). J gave up 3 bases and V 4 bases, and 6 bases lay outside the gene matches.

The sequencing sample was made of PBMCs or T cells enriched from blood (not recorded which). The rearrangement uses TRBV7-9 and TRBJ1-1; 9 positions match TRBD1. This receptor was obtained from a woman in her forties or fifties in a cohort exposed to, infected with or recovered from COVID-19 (not recorded which). CDR3 protein: CASSSVGQGYTEAFF. The CDR3 coding sequence is TGTGCCAGCAGCTCCGTCGGACAGGGGTACACTGAAGCTTTCTTT.